This entry concerns a single T cell receptor beta chain. Original processing notes: Amplified reference gene primers provided the basis for estimating nucleated cell counts. Clones were read by immunoSEQ multiplex PCR, and TCRdb kept only the in-frame ones, dropping some. V and J calls and clone size come straight from that table; D and trimming were deduced from the DNA. The sample holds 350,000 to 450,000 clones, around 87% seen once. V lost 5 bases, J lost 4 bases, and 12 bases lay in between. Germline lookup yields CDR1 SEHNR and CDR2 FQNEAQ (reference sequence). The CDR3 totals 14 residues. This specimen comes from a study of blood T cell repertoires in COVID-19.

The genes are TRBV7-9 and TRBJ1-3; no firm D call. The clonotype originates from a woman aged 55-70 years with COVID-19, enrolled during active disease. Sequenced: peripheral blood. CDR3 nucleotides: TGTGCCAGCAGCCTCTACGGTTCCGGAAACACCATATATTTT. Its translation: CASSLYGSGNTIYF. Complete variable domain (other parts from reference TRBV7-9 and TRBJ1-3): DTGVSQNPRHKITKRGQNVTFRCDPISEHNRLYWYRQTLGQGPEFLTYFQNEAQLEKSRLLSDRFSAERPKGSFSTLEIQRTEQGDSAMYLCASSLYGSGNTIYFGEGSWLTVV.